The TCR beta chain described here comes from a study of cytomegalovirus exposure and HLA in healthy donors. This clone occurred a few times. Germline CDR1 is SGHNT and CDR2 is YENEEA. V was trimmed by 0 bases and J by 9 bases, leaving 9 bases between them. This CDR3 spans 13 amino acids. The primer mix had 60 Vbeta and 13 Jbeta primers. Profiling relied on immunoSEQ multiplex PCR, and the TCRdb table lists in-frame clones only, not all of them. The repertoire holds 60,000 to 70,000 clones, with roughly 79% as singletons. The source is a man in his forties or fifties in good health and CMV-seronegative. Specimen: PBMCs. The chain combines TRBV11-3 with TRBJ2-1, with D possibly being TRBD1 (5 bases). The chain's CDR3 is CASSLEGVGEQFF. DNA for the CDR3: TGTGCCAGCAGCTTAGAAGGGGTGGGTGAGCAGTTCTTC.